This entry features one T cell receptor (beta chain) sequence. With V trimmed by 4 bases and J by 6 bases, 8 bases remained unmatched. Germline CDR1 and CDR2: LGHDT and YNNKEL (reference sequence). This CDR3 region has 16 residues. The entry originates in a study of T-cell memory formation after mild COVID-19. Study background: TCR clusters mostly belonged to single donors.

Using constant-segment primers, 5'RACE produced TCR alpha and TCR beta cDNA libraries carrying sample barcodes and UMIs. TCRdb re-called the 5' RACE reads with MiXCR, one entry per CDR3 protein. The sample holds tens of thousands of distinct CDR3 sequences, around 12% seen once. This TCR derives from a young man who had mild COVID-19 (a few samples of this study predate the infection). Cell type and time point are not known. The specimen was PBMCs or a T cell subset sorted from them (not recorded which). The rearrangement joins TRBV3-1 to TRBJ2-2, with TRBD1 matching over 10 bases. CDR3 loop: CASSPHRDRGAGELFF. The DNA of the CDR3 is TGTGCCAGCAGCCCCCACCGGGACAGGGGTGCCGGGGAGCTGTTTTTT.